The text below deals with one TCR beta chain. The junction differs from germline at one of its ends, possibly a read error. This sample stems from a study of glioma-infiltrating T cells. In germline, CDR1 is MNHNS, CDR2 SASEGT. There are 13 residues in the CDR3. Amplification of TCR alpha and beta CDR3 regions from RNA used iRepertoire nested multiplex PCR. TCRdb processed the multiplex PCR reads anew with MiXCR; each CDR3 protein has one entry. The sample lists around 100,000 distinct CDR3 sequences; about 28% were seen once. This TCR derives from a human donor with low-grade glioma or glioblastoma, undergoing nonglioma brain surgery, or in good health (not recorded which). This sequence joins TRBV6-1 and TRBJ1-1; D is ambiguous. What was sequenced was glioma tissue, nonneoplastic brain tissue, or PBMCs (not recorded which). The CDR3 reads CASSRNMNTEAFF. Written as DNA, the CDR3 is TGCGCCAGCAGTAGAAATATGAACACTGAAGCTTTCTTT.